Listed below are T cell receptor beta chains from one sample, sequenced in a study of blood T cell repertoires in COVID-19. Sequencing was performed with immunoSEQ multiplex PCR; in TCRdb, only in-frame clones are kept and a portion is missing. The sample lists roughly 100,000 clones, about four fifths occurring once. Sequencing was done on a sample of peripheral blood. The receptor source for this set is an older man with acute or convalescent COVID-19. The CDR3 runs from the conserved cysteine through the conserved F or W. Each record gives: V gene, J gene, clone size, D gene, CDR3 DNA, CDR3 protein. D genes are given only for firm matches. Not every row has a clone size; where given, it reads once, few, many or a size class.

V gene: TRBV7-9
J gene: TRBJ1-2
clone size: once
D gene: TRBD1
CDR3 DNA: TGTGCCAGCAGCTTAGGGGATGGGGACAGCAATGGCTACACCTTC
CDR3 protein: CASSLGDGDSNGYTF

V gene: TRBV6-1
J gene: TRBJ2-3
clone size: -
D gene: TRBD1
CDR3 DNA: TGTGCCAGCAGTGCGGGACAGGGGGCTAGCACAGATACGCAGTATTTT
CDR3 protein: CASSAGQGASTDTQYF

V gene: TRBV21-1
J gene: TRBJ2-3
clone size: -
D gene: -
CDR3 DNA: TGTGCCAGCAGCAAAAACTCAGGGGACCGCACAGATACGCAGTATTTT
CDR3 protein: CASSKNSGDRTDTQYF

V gene: TRBV19
J gene: TRBJ2-2
clone size: -
D gene: -
CDR3 DNA: TGTGCCAGTGCCCCCGACAGATACACCGGGGAGCTGTTTTTT
CDR3 protein: CASAPDRYTGELFF

V gene: TRBV28
J gene: TRBJ1-1
clone size: -
D gene: -
CDR3 DNA: TGTGCCAGCAGCCAGAACACTGAAGCTTTCTTT
CDR3 protein: CASSQNTEAFF

V gene: TRBV18
J gene: TRBJ2-5
clone size: -
D gene: -
CDR3 DNA: TGTGCCAGCTCACCAGGACAGCAAGAGACCCAGTACTTC
CDR3 protein: CASSPGQQETQYF

V gene: TRBV4-2
J gene: TRBJ1-6
clone size: few
D gene: TRBD1
CDR3 DNA: TGTGCCAGCAGCCTCACAGGGGCCCCGGGGTCACCCCTCCACTTT
CDR3 protein: CASSLTGAPGSPLHF

V gene: TRBV28
J gene: TRBJ1-2
clone size: -
D gene: -
CDR3 DNA: TGTGCCAGCAGTCCTCGGGGTGGCTACACCTTC
CDR3 protein: CASSPRGGYTF

V gene: TRBV18
J gene: TRBJ2-3
clone size: -
D gene: -
CDR3 DNA: TGTGCCAGCTCACCGGCCTTACGATGGGATACGCAGTATTTT
CDR3 protein: CASSPALRWDTQYF

V gene: TRBV19
J gene: TRBJ2-2
clone size: -
D gene: -
CDR3 DNA: TGTGCCAGTAGTGTCGCGGGTTCGAACACCGGGGAGCTGTTTTTT
CDR3 protein: CASSVAGSNTGELFF

V gene: TRBV2
J gene: TRBJ2-5
clone size: -
D gene: TRBD2
CDR3 DNA: TGTGCCAGCAGTGAAGCGCGAGCGGGAGACGGAGAGACCCAGTACTTC
CDR3 protein: CASSEARAGDGETQYF

V gene: TRBV18
J gene: TRBJ1-2
clone size: few
D gene: -
CDR3 DNA: TGTGCCAGCTCACCACTTGGGGAAGGGGACTATGGCTACACCTTC
CDR3 protein: CASSPLGEGDYGYTF

V gene: TRBV7-2
J gene: TRBJ1-2
clone size: few
D gene: TRBD1
CDR3 DNA: TGTGCCAGCAGCTCCCTTCAGGGGGCGCCTGAGGGCTACACCTTC
CDR3 protein: CASSSLQGAPEGYTF

V gene: TRBV18
J gene: TRBJ2-7
clone size: -
D gene: -
CDR3 DNA: TGTGCCAGCTCACCAGGGCAGGGCGCCTACGAGCAGTACTTC
CDR3 protein: CASSPGQGAYEQYF

V gene: TRBV9
J gene: TRBJ2-1
clone size: -
D gene: TRBD1
CDR3 DNA: TGTGCCAGCAGCCATTCGGGACAGCCGGGGGAGCAGTTCTTC
CDR3 protein: CASSHSGQPGEQFF

V gene: TRBV5-1
J gene: TRBJ2-7
clone size: -
D gene: TRBD2
CDR3 DNA: TGCGCCAGCAGCTTGGCCTTGTCTAGCGGTATTGGCGAGCAGTACTTC
CDR3 protein: CASSLALSSGIGEQYF

V gene: TRBV5-1
J gene: TRBJ2-7
clone size: -
D gene: TRBD2
CDR3 DNA: TGCGCCAGCAGCTTGGCCGGACCGACTAGCGGGAGCTACGAGCAGTACTTC
CDR3 protein: CASSLAGPTSGSYEQYF

V gene: TRBV29-1
J gene: TRBJ2-5
clone size: once
D gene: TRBD2
CDR3 DNA: TGCAGCGCAGCGGGAGGGCCCCGGGAGACCCAGTACTTC
CDR3 protein: CSAAGGPRETQYF

V gene: TRBV11-1
J gene: TRBJ2-3
clone size: -
D gene: TRBD2
CDR3 DNA: TGTGCCAGCAGCCCGTCTAGCGGGAGTCGAAATACGCAGTATTTT
CDR3 protein: CASSPSSGSRNTQYF

V gene: TRBV30
J gene: TRBJ2-7
clone size: -
D gene: TRBD1
CDR3 DNA: TGTGCCTGGACCCCCGGGACAGCGGCAGCCAACGAGCAGTACTTC
CDR3 protein: CAWTPGTAAANEQYF

V gene: TRBV5-6
J gene: TRBJ2-3
clone size: -
D gene: TRBD1
CDR3 DNA: TGTGCCAGCAGCCTGACAGGGTGGACAGATACGCAGTATTTT
CDR3 protein: CASSLTGWTDTQYF

V gene: TRBV9
J gene: TRBJ2-6
clone size: once
D gene: -
CDR3 DNA: TGTGCCAGCAGTAGCAGGGTGCCCAACGTCCTGACTTTC
CDR3 protein: CASSSRVPNVLTF

V gene: TRBV5-1
J gene: TRBJ2-1
clone size: -
D gene: TRBD2
CDR3 DNA: TGCGCCAGCAGCCCCTGGACTAGTACCTACAATGAGCAGTTCTTC
CDR3 protein: CASSPWTSTYNEQFF

V gene: TRBV6-6
J gene: TRBJ1-2
clone size: once
D gene: TRBD1
CDR3 DNA: TGTGCCAGCAGTCCCGGACAGGGCAAGACTGGCTACACCTTC
CDR3 protein: CASSPGQGKTGYTF

V gene: TRBV10-3
J gene: TRBJ1-5
clone size: -
D gene: TRBD1
CDR3 DNA: TGTGCCATTGGACAGGGCGATCAGCCCCAGCATTTT
CDR3 protein: CAIGQGDQPQHF

V gene: TRBV28
J gene: TRBJ2-7
clone size: once
D gene: TRBD1
CDR3 DNA: TGTGCCAGCAGATCCCCGGGACAGTCCTACGAGCAGTACTTC
CDR3 protein: CASRSPGQSYEQYF

V gene: TRBV18
J gene: TRBJ1-3
clone size: -
D gene: TRBD1
CDR3 DNA: TGTGCCAGCTCACCGGGACAGGGGTTTAGAAACACCATATATTTT
CDR3 protein: CASSPGQGFRNTIYF

V gene: TRBV19
J gene: TRBJ2-1
clone size: -
D gene: TRBD2
CDR3 DNA: TGTGCCAGTAGTAAAGGGACTAGCGGGAGCAATAGGTACAATGAGCAGTTCTTC
CDR3 protein: CASSKGTSGSNRYNEQFF

V gene: TRBV7-8
J gene: TRBJ2-3
clone size: -
D gene: TRBD1
CDR3 DNA: TGTGCCAGCAGCTTAGCGGGACAGGGGGAAAGGATTGGTACGCAGTATTTT
CDR3 protein: CASSLAGQGERIGTQYF

V gene: TRBV5-1
J gene: TRBJ1-2
clone size: -
D gene: -
CDR3 DNA: TGCGCCAGCAGCTTAACATTCTATGGCTACACCTTC
CDR3 protein: CASSLTFYGYTF

V gene: TRBV6-5
J gene: TRBJ2-2
clone size: few
D gene: -
CDR3 DNA: TGTGCCAGCGGCTGGACTTTATTCACCGGGGAGCTGTTTTTT
CDR3 protein: CASGWTLFTGELFF

V gene: TRBV15
J gene: TRBJ2-2
clone size: -
D gene: TRBD1
CDR3 DNA: TGTGCCACCAGGGCTAAGGGGGCGTCGAACACCGGGGAGCTGTTTTTT
CDR3 protein: CATRAKGASNTGELFF

V gene: TRBV5-1
J gene: TRBJ1-5
clone size: -
D gene: -
CDR3 DNA: TGCGCCAGCAGCTTAAACCAGGGGAGTCAGCCCCAGCATTTT
CDR3 protein: CASSLNQGSQPQHF

V gene: TRBV5-1
J gene: TRBJ2-3
clone size: -
D gene: -
CDR3 DNA: TGCGCCAGCAGCTTGGACAGGGTCACAGATACGCAGTATTTT
CDR3 protein: CASSLDRVTDTQYF

V gene: TRBV18
J gene: TRBJ2-1
clone size: -
D gene: TRBD2
CDR3 DNA: TGTGCCAGCTCACCGCCGGGACTAGTTTATGAGCAGTTCTTC
CDR3 protein: CASSPPGLVYEQFF

V gene: TRBV11-2
J gene: TRBJ2-7
clone size: -
D gene: TRBD2
CDR3 DNA: TGTGCCAGCAGCTTGACTAGCGGGAGTGTGTACGAGCAGTACTTC
CDR3 protein: CASSLTSGSVYEQYF

V gene: TRBV18
J gene: TRBJ2-2
clone size: -
D gene: TRBD1
CDR3 DNA: TGTGCCAGCTCACCCCCCGGACAGGGTGAGACCGGGGAGCTGTTTTTT
CDR3 protein: CASSPPGQGETGELFF

V gene: TRBV10-3
J gene: TRBJ2-3
clone size: -
D gene: TRBD2
CDR3 DNA: TGTGCCACCGGGGCGGGAGGGGACACAGATACGCAGTATTTT
CDR3 protein: CATGAGGDTDTQYF

V gene: TRBV25-1
J gene: TRBJ1-2
clone size: -
D gene: -
CDR3 DNA: TGTGCCAGCAGTGATACTGGAGGTGACCACTATGGCTACACCTTC
CDR3 protein: CASSDTGGDHYGYTF

V gene: TRBV11-2
J gene: TRBJ2-7
clone size: -
D gene: TRBD2
CDR3 DNA: TGTGCCAGCAGTTATAGCGTCAGCGGGAGCTACGAGCAGTACTTC
CDR3 protein: CASSYSVSGSYEQYF

V gene: TRBV10-3
J gene: TRBJ1-1
clone size: -
D gene: TRBD1
CDR3 DNA: TGTGCCATCAGTGACCGACAGGGTCTGAACACTGAAGCTTTCTTT
CDR3 protein: CAISDRQGLNTEAFF

V gene: TRBV5-8
J gene: TRBJ2-3
clone size: -
D gene: TRBD2
CDR3 DNA: TGTGCCAGCAGCTTTCCGGGAGGGCAGGGAGATACGCAGTATTTT
CDR3 protein: CASSFPGGQGDTQYF

V gene: TRBV27
J gene: TRBJ2-7
clone size: once
D gene: -
CDR3 DNA: TGTGCCAGCAGTTTATCGAAGACAGGCGACTACGAGCAGTACTTC
CDR3 protein: CASSLSKTGDYEQYF

V gene: TRBV27
J gene: TRBJ1-1
clone size: -
D gene: -
CDR3 DNA: TGTGCCAGCAGTCCAACCTATCGACAGCCTACAAACACTGAAGCTTTCTTT
CDR3 protein: CASSPTYRQPTNTEAFF

V gene: TRBV2
J gene: TRBJ2-7
clone size: -
D gene: -
CDR3 DNA: TGTGCCAGCCGGAGACTACAGGGAAACGAGCAGTACTTC
CDR3 protein: CASRRLQGNEQYF

V gene: TRBV5-4
J gene: TRBJ2-5
clone size: -
D gene: TRBD1
CDR3 DNA: TGTGCCAGCAGCTTCCCGGACAGGGGACTAGAGACCCAGTACTTC
CDR3 protein: CASSFPDRGLETQYF

V gene: TRBV2
J gene: TRBJ2-7
clone size: -
D gene: TRBD1
CDR3 DNA: TGTGCCAGCAGGCCGGACAGGGCTCGACCCTACGAGCAGTACTTC
CDR3 protein: CASRPDRARPYEQYF

V gene: TRBV5-1
J gene: TRBJ1-2
clone size: -
D gene: -
CDR3 DNA: TGCGCCAGCAGCTTGGGGTCAGGGACTACCGGCTATGGCTACACCTTC
CDR3 protein: CASSLGSGTTGYGYTF

V gene: TRBV4-3
J gene: TRBJ2-1
clone size: -
D gene: TRBD2
CDR3 DNA: TGCGCCAGCAGCCACGAGAAGGGAGGGGCGAGGAATAATGAGCAGTTCTTC
CDR3 protein: CASSHEKGGARNNEQFF

V gene: TRBV6-6
J gene: TRBJ1-5
clone size: many
D gene: -
CDR3 DNA: TGTGCCAGCAGTTACATCAGGGTCAGTCAGCCCCAGCATTTT
CDR3 protein: CASSYIRVSQPQHF

V gene: TRBV7-9
J gene: TRBJ2-7
clone size: few
D gene: TRBD1
CDR3 DNA: TGTGCCAGCAGCCAACCGGGACAGGGGGGCGAGCAGTACTTC
CDR3 protein: CASSQPGQGGEQYF